This entry describes one T cell receptor (beta chain). Its target is unknown. The sample originates from a study of T-cell reconstitution after alpha-beta-depleted transplantation in children. Study observations and caveats: After transplant, high TCRbeta diversity at day 60 in some patients arose from surviving recipient T cells and thymic progenitors.

This CDR3 spans 15 amino acids. V lost 0 bases, J lost 5 bases, and 2 bases stayed unmatched. Germline V gene data show CDR1 as SGHTA and CDR2 as FQGNSA. Preparing the TCRbeta library involved the use of unique molecular identifiers. From the PCR reads, TCRdb called clonotypes with MiXCR, one entry per CDR3 protein. Here the sample spans approximately 520,000 distinct CDR3 sequences, roughly an eighth being singletons. The chain employs TRBV7-2 and TRBJ2-2; 8 bases line up with TRBD2. Source: PBMCs, mostly from graft donor cells, taken 180 days after TCRalphabeta/CD19-depleted stem cell transplant. The receptor comes from a female patient aged 2-10 years who had a stem cell transplant for aplastic anemia, so the T cells may come from the graft donor. This CDR3 reads CASSLAAGGTGELFF. In DNA form, the CDR3 reads TGTGCCAGCAGCTTAGCGGCGGGAGGAACCGGGGAGCTGTTTTTT.